This TCR beta chain was identified during a study of control samples from healthy donors and cancer patients. In germline, CDR1 is SGDLS, CDR2 YYNGEE. Trimming removed 3 bases from V and 1 base from J, with 20 bases in between. The CDR3 totals 17 residues. The table came from immunoSEQ multiplex PCR; TCRdb's copy has only in-frame clones and leaves some out. The sample includes tens of thousands of clones, around 90% seen only once; the top ten take about 3.7%. The chain employs TRBV9 and TRBJ2-7; D is possibly TRBD1 (5 bases). The clonotype originates from a female donor with melanoma. Sequencing was done on a sample of formalin-fixed, paraffin-embedded tissue. The CDR3 DNA is TGTGCCAGCAGCGCCGGGCAGGGCGAGGTCAGGTCCTACGAGCAGTACTTC. Translation: CASSAGQGEVRSYEQYF.